This note documents a single T cell receptor beta chain sequence. The antigen remains undetermined. Each donor was healthy, and each was a bone marrow donor. The sample originates from a study of cytomegalovirus exposure and HLA in healthy donors. General study points: Several of the most significant clusters appeared linked to common viral pathogens, based on a later analysis. Sequencing likely caused a cluster of highly shared sequence variants.

Germline V gives CDR1 MGHDK, CDR2 SYGVNS. Trimming shortened V by 3 bases and J by 6 bases, and 14 bases separated the two germline ends. The length of the CDR3 is 14 residues. Both 60 Vbeta primers and 13 Jbeta primers went into the PCR. The data were produced by immunoSEQ multiplex PCR, yet TCRdb's version contains in-frame clones alone and is incomplete. Here the sample spans around 65,000 clones, approximately 80% being singletons. The clonotype originates from a girl aged 10 to 17 in good health and CMV-seropositive. This rearrangement joins TRBV25-1 to TRBJ1-1, with D hard to call. Sequencing was done on a sample of PBMCs. This CDR3 reads CASSDGRRNAEAFF. CDR3 bases: TGTGCCAGCAGTGATGGTCGGCGGAATGCTGAAGCTTTCTTT.